The 28 T cell receptor beta chains in this list originate from one sample, sequenced in a study of CXCR3-negative and CXCR3-positive naive CD8 T cells. Study-level points and caveats: More hydrophobic TRB CDR3s were found in CXCR3-positive naive cells than in CXCR3-negative naive cells.

These receptors' targets are unknown. The TRB cDNA libraries were prepared by 5' RACE with UMI labels. TCRdb reanalyzed the 5' RACE reads and collapses them to one entry per CDR3 protein, without DNA. Its table lists over 100,000 distinct CDR3 sequences. Sample: naive CXCR3+ CD8+ T cells from blood. The sample's subset: CD45RO-CCR7+CD27+CD95- naive CD8+ T cells expressing CXCR3 (TNR3+). The source of these receptors is a human donor in good health. Some clones in this sample may be carry-over from other donors' samples.

This rearrangement joins TRBV15 to TRBJ2-1. This CDR3 has 12 residues. Germline V lookup: CDR1 LNHNV, CDR2 YYDKDF (reference sequence). CDR3 in amino acids: CATSKADNEQFF.

The chain has TRBV19 and TRBJ2-1. The CDR3 is 14 residues long. In germline, CDR1 is LNHDA, CDR2 SQIVND (reference sequence). CDR3 loop: CASSIGRWMDEQFF.

The V gene is TRBV15, the J gene TRBJ1-5; TCRdb's D call, TRBD1, is unchecked because there is no DNA. The germline gives CDR1 LNHNV, CDR2 YYDKDF (reference sequence). The CDR3 runs 15 residues. CDR3 in amino acids: CATSREDRINQPQHF.

CDR3 loop: CASSILSSYNEQFF. The rearrangement joins TRBV19 to TRBJ2-1. The CDR3 has 14 amino acids. CDR1 LNHDA and CDR2 SQIVND come from the germline V gene (reference sequence).

The gene calls are TRBV19 and TRBJ2-7; lacking DNA, the TRBD2 call made by TCRdb goes unchecked. The CDR3 is made up of 15 amino acids. CDR1 and CDR2 (germline): LNHDA, SQIVND (reference sequence). The CDR3 sequence: CASSPGASFSYEQYF.

The rearrangement links TRBV20-1 to TRBJ2-2. Germline V lookup: CDR1 DFQATT, CDR2 SNEGSKA (reference sequence). This CDR3 is built from 14 residues. CDR3 sequence: CSARELAFVGELFF.

The rearrangement joins TRBV29-1 to TRBJ2-7; the D gene TCRdb calls, TRBD1, cannot be checked with no DNA. CDR1 and CDR2 (germline): SQVTM, ANQGSEA. The CDR3 runs to 13 residues. The CDR3 here is CSVESYIRGEQYF.

The V and J genes are TRBV4-1 and TRBJ1-1; TCRdb returns TRBD1, unconfirmable since there is no DNA. Germline V gene data show CDR1 as MGHRA and CDR2 as YSYEKL. There are 15 residues in the CDR3. CDR3 amino acids: CASSDSGTGDTEAFF.

The chain links TRBV29-1 to TRBJ2-2; the D gene TCRdb calls, TRBD2, cannot be checked with no DNA. Germline-derived CDR1 and CDR2 are SQVTM and ANQGSEA. The CDR3 has 13 residues. CDR3 region: CSVLAGDTGELFF.

V gene TRBV29-1 combines with J gene TRBJ2-5; without DNA, the TCRdb call of TRBD2 cannot be checked. Germline loops: CDR1 SQVTM, CDR2 ANQGSEA. The CDR3 consists of 14 residues. CDR3 in amino acids: CSVTLAGEGETQYF.

The gene calls are TRBV6-4 and TRBJ2-1. This CDR3 comprises 13 residues. CDR1 is MRHNA, CDR2 SNTAGT, per germline. CDR3 sequence: CASSDTSYNEQFF.

This chain uses TRBV7-9 with TRBJ2-5; as DNA is missing, the TRBD1 call by TCRdb cannot be tested. This CDR3 is 14 amino acids long. Per germline, CDR1 SEHNR and CDR2 FQNEAQ (reference sequence). CDR3 residues: CASSQDRSQETQYF.

The chain uses TRBV28 and TRBJ2-5; without DNA, the TCRdb call of TRBD1 cannot be checked. CDR1 is MDHEN and CDR2 is SYDVKM in the germline V gene. The CDR3 length is 13 residues. CDR3: CASSLGGEETQYF.

This chain links TRBV28 with TRBJ2-3. This CDR3 contains 17 residues. Germline V gene sequence: CDR1 MDHEN, CDR2 SYDVKM. The CDR3 region is CASSTQTATSGTDTQYF.

V is TRBV6-5 and J is TRBJ2-2; TCRdb picks TRBD1, but there is no DNA to check that call. Germline values: CDR1 MNHEY, CDR2 SVGAGI. The CDR3 spans 15 residues. The CDR3 loop reads CASSWGGSNTGELFF.

The V call is TRBV11-2, the J call TRBJ1-3. The germline gives CDR1 SGHAT, CDR2 FQNNGV. The CDR3 is 16 amino acids. CDR3 residues: CASSPTPRGVGNTIYF.

J is TRBJ2-3 and V is TRBV28; TCRdb reports TRBD1, a call that lacks DNA to check it against. This CDR3 comprises 15 residues. CDR1 and CDR2 from the germline V gene are MDHEN and SYDVKM. The CDR3 spells CASRRQVVGTDTQYF.

The chain couples TRBV13 to TRBJ2-2; TCRdb gives TRBD1 as the D gene, but with no DNA this cannot be confirmed. The germline V gene has CDR1 PRHDT and CDR2 FYEKMQ (reference sequence). The CDR3 sequence is 14 residues long. The CDR3: CASKGGTNTGELFF. Looking up the rest from reference TRBV13 and TRBJ2-2 gives the full variable domain: AAGVIQSPRHLIKEKRETATLKCYPIPRHDTVYWYQQGPGQDPQFLISFYEKMQSDKGSIPDRFSAQQFSDYHSELNMSSLELGDSALYFCASKGGTNTGELFFGEGSRLTVL.

J is TRBJ1-2 and V is TRBV28. The V gene's germline CDR1 is MDHEN and CDR2 SYDVKM. There are 14 residues in the CDR3. Here the CDR3 reads CASSLPQGGYGYTF.

The V and J genes are TRBV28 and TRBJ2-7; the TRBD1 assignment by TCRdb is unverifiable without DNA. Germline V gene sequence: CDR1 MDHEN, CDR2 SYDVKM. The CDR3 is 14 residues long. This CDR3 reads CASSRGTGGYEQYF.

This chain uses TRBV30 with TRBJ1-1. The germline CDR1 and CDR2 sequences are GTSNPN and SVGIG (reference sequence). CDR3 length equals 13 residues. The CDR3 sequence is CAWSSAVNTEAFF.

The chain links TRBV6-6 to TRBJ1-5; absent DNA, TCRdb's TRBD1 call cannot be checked. The CDR3 has 16 residues. Germline V lookup: CDR1 MNHNY, CDR2 SVGAGI (reference sequence). The CDR3 sequence: CASGWPGQGGNQPQHF.

The chain carries TRBV7-9 and TRBJ1-2. This CDR3 comprises 13 residues. Germline V gene data show CDR1 as SEHNR and CDR2 as FQNEAQ (reference sequence). CDR3 loop: CASSPKLSYGYTF.

V usage is TRBV5-8 and J usage is TRBJ2-1. The CDR3 is 15 amino acids. The V gene's germline CDR1 is SGHTS and CDR2 YDEGEE. CDR3: CASSLETSAYNEQFF.

The genes are TRBV4-2 and TRBJ1-1. The CDR3 is made up of 14 amino acids. CDR1 is LGHNA, CDR2 YNFKEQ, per germline. CDR3 sequence reads: CASSPRLEWTEAFF.

The chain employs TRBV20-1 and TRBJ2-7; TCRdb designates TRBD2, a call that cannot be tested without DNA. CDR1 DFQATT and CDR2 SNEGSKA come from the germline V gene (reference sequence). There are 14 residues in the CDR3. The CDR3 loop is CSARLAGMMDEQYF.

The CDR3 sequence: CATSRDNYVSGVGYEQYF. This chain connects TRBV15 to TRBJ2-7; the D gene TCRdb calls, TRBD1, cannot be checked with no DNA. Germline V lookup: CDR1 LNHNV, CDR2 YYDKDF (reference sequence). The CDR3 runs 18 residues.

The V and J genes are TRBV7-9 and TRBJ2-7; checking the TCRdb D call of TRBD2 is not possible without DNA. Germline-derived CDR1 and CDR2 are SEHNR and FQNEAQ (reference sequence). The CDR3 spans 13 residues. CDR3 residues: CASSLPANYEQYF.